The source of this T cell receptor (beta chain) is a study of CD8+ T cells in alopecia areata. Notes on the study in general: Scalp sequencing captures resident alphabeta T cells of normal skin too. Lesional scalp, notably in alopecia totalis/universalis, had clonality above that of normal scalp. Sharing of TCRs across patients appeared less clear than in mice, possibly for HLA-related reasons.

Isolated RNA was reverse transcribed into cDNA used as the sequencing template. Sequencing used immunoSEQ multiplex PCR; TCRdb keeps in-frame clones, though not all of them. The sample carries 98,000 or so clones, 45% to 70% recorded once. Cell sorting was applied to PBMCs, and CD4+ and CD8+ T cells were collected. With 3 bases clipped from V and 4 bases from J, the junction kept 11 bases outside the gene matches. The germline V gene has CDR1 LGHNA and CDR2 YSLEER. The CDR3 runs to 17 residues. This clone was counted a single time. The antigen is not known. The source of this sequence is a human donor in good health. The rearrangement uses TRBV4-3 and TRBJ2-5; the match to TRBD1 covers 10 bases. Material: CD8+ T cells sorted from blood. In DNA, the CDR3 is TGCGCCAGCAGCCAGGGCCCCGACAGGGGGCTGAGAGAGACCCAGTACTTC. This translates into CASSQGPDRGLRETQYF.